Below are 7 T cell receptor beta chains sequenced from a single sample in a study of T cell changes during pregnancy in multiple sclerosis. The method was immunoSEQ multiplex PCR; TCRdb's version includes in-frame clones alone and lacks a portion of them. The sample holds tens of thousands of clones; just over 90% are singletons and the top ten take just under 0.2%. This material consisted of CD4+ T cells from peripheral blood mononuclear cells, taken in the second trimester of pregnancy. These receptor sequences come from a female donor with multiple sclerosis, enrolled in a pregnancy study.

V and J are TRBV7-9 and TRBJ2-5, with 8 bases identical to TRBD1. Trimming cost V 4 bases and J 5 bases; bases outside gene matches: 9. The CDR3 runs to 15 residues. Germline CDR1 reads SEHNR; CDR2 reads FQNEAQ (reference sequence). CDR3 nucleotides: TGTGCCAGCAGCTCGTGGACAGGGTCGTCGGAGACCCAGTACTTC. Residues: CASSSWTGSSETQYF.

This rearrangement joins TRBV1 to TRBJ1-1. TRBV1 is a pseudogene. The CDR3 is 13 amino acids. Written as DNA, the CDR3 is TGCACCAGCAGCTACACTACGAACACTGAAGCTTTCTTT. It codes for CTSSYTTNTEAFF.

V is TRBV27 and J is TRBJ2-7; D perhaps matches TRBD1 (6 bases). There are 14 residues in the CDR3. Trimming pared 5 bases from V and 3 bases from J, leaving 14 bases between. Looked up from germline, CDR1 is MNHEY and CDR2 is SMNVEV (reference sequence). Here the CDR3 reads CASSARRTDYEQYF. CDR3 nucleotide sequence: TGTGCCAGCAGTGCACGCCGGACAGACTACGAGCAGTACTTC.

The rearrangement joins TRBV2 to TRBJ2-7, with 10 bases fitting TRBD1. After removal of 6 bases from V and 5 bases from J, the junction contained 7 bases not matched to a gene. Germline V CDR1 and CDR2: SNHLY, FYNNEI. CDR3 length: 14 residues. This CDR3 reads CASRARDRGHEQYF. The CDR3 DNA is TGTGCCAGCAGGGCCCGGGACAGGGGCCACGAGCAGTACTTC. Filled out from reference TRBV2 and TRBJ2-7, the complete variable domain reads EPEVTQTPSHQVTQMGQEVILRCVPISNHLYFYWYRQILGQKVEFLVSFYNNEISEKSEIFDDQFSVERPDGSNFTLKIRSTKLEDSAMYFCASRARDRGHEQYFGPGTRLTVT.

The chain employs TRBV6-5 and TRBJ2-1, with D possibly TRBD2 on 6 matching bases. The V gene's germline CDR1 is MNHEY and CDR2 SVGAGI. V shed 0 bases and J shed 6 bases, with 9 bases lying between them. The CDR3 totals 14 residues. CDR3 loop: CASSYSGTSNEQFF. For the CDR3, the DNA is TGTGCCAGCAGTTACTCGGGGACTTCCAATGAGCAGTTCTTC.

This chain joins TRBV18 and TRBJ1-1; D gene ambiguous. The germline V gene encodes CDR1 KGHSH and CDR2 LQKENI. The V gene lost 6 bases and the J gene lost 5 bases, with 13 bases spanning the gap. The CDR3 is 13 amino acids. The CDR3 DNA reads as TGTGCCAGCTCCCTTTGGGGAGAGACTGAAGCTTTCTTT. Translating gives CASSLWGETEAFF. Supplemented by reference TRBV18 and TRBJ1-1, the full variable domain reads NAGVMQNPRHLVRRRGQEARLRCSPMKGHSHVYWYRQLPEEGLKFMVYLQKENIIDESGMPKERFSAEFPKEGPSILRIQQVVRGDSAAYFCASSLWGETEAFFGQGTRLTVV.

The chain is built from TRBV5-6 and TRBJ2-6; TRBD2 matches at 12 bases. V trimming: 4 bases; J trimming: 2 bases; junction bases outside the gene matches: 7. Germline loops: CDR1 SGHDT, CDR2 YYEEEE. The CDR3 spans 18 residues. The CDR3 sequence: CASSTPTSGSAGANVLTF. CDR3 nucleotides: TGTGCCAGCAGCACCCCGACTAGCGGGAGTGCTGGGGCCAACGTCCTGACTTTC.